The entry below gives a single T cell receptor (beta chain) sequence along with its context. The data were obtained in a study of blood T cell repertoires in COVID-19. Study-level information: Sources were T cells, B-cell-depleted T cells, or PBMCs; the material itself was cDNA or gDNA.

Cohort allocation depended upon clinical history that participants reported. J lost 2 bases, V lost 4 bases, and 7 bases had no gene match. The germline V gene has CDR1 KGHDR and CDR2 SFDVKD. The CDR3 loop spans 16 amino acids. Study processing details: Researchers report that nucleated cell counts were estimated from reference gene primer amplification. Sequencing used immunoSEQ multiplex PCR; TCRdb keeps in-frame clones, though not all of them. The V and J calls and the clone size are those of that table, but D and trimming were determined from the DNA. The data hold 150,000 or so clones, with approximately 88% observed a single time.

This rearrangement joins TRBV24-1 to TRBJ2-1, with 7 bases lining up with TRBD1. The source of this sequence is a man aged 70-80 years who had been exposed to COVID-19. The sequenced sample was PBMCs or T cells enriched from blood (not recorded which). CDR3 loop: CATSESTGVAYNEQFF. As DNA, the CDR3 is TGTGCCACCAGTGAGAGTACAGGGGTGGCCTACAATGAGCAGTTCTTC.